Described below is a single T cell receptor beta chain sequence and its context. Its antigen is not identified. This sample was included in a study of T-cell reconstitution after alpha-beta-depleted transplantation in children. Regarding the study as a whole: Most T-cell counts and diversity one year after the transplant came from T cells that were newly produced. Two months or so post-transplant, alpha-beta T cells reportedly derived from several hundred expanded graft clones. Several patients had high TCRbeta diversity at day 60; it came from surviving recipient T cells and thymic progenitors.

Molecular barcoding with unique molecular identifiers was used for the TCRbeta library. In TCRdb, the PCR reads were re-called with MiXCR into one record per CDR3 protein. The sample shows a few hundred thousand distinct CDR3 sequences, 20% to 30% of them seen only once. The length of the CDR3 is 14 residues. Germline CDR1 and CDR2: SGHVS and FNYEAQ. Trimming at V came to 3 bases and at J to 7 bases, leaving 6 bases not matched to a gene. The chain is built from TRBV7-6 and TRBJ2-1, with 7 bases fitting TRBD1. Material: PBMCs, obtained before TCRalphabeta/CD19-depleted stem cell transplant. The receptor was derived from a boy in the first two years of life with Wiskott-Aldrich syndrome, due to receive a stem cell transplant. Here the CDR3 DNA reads TGTGCCAGCAGCTTTCCACAGGGGATTAATGAGCAGTTCTTC. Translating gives CASSFPQGINEQFF.